This TCR beta chain appears in the sequencing data of a study of blood T cell repertoires in COVID-19 (dated by TCRdb to the early 2020s). Looking at the study overall: Collaborator samples came from the United States, Italy and Spain and covered acute and convalescent phases of COVID-19. The repertoires were released in a freely available public database intended as a resource for research on the immune response to SARS-CoV-2. The sample metadata nearly always contained a de-identified subject ID, COVID-19 status, age in years and sex. The samples were drawn from two sources: the first 160 participants of the ongoing ImmuneRACE study, and 1,254 subjects contributed by 6 global collaborators. The material from the prospective study consisted of cDNA or gDNA derived from T cells, B-cell-depleted T cells, or PBMCs. The dataset comprised deeply sampled blood TCRbeta repertoires from subjects exposed to, actively infected with, or recovered from COVID-19. Where available, HLA class I and class II types were obtained from metadata supplied by the sample provider rather than from assay-based typing. General findings and caveats noted by the study authors: The quantity of clinical and demographic metadata differed by source and by participant and was supplied without curation.

TCRbeta CDR3 regions were amplified from genomic DNA by means of the immunoSEQ Assay, a bias-controlled multiplex PCR. The source study handled its data this way. The number of nucleated cells in each sample was estimated by amplification of reference gene primers within the assay. To quantify the absolute abundance of each unique TCRbeta CDR3 rearrangement, sequence reads were collapsed and filtered. For each sample, productive Simpson clonality was calculated by taking the square root of Simpson's diversity index across productive rearrangements. The clones in this table, taken by TCRdb from immuneACCESS, are in-frame only. Not every clone is retained; where verified, under half of the shortfall comes from an unresolved V gene, and the cause of the rest is unknown. V, J and clone size were drawn from that table, and D and trimming were deduced from the DNA. The sample profile shows approximately 390,000 clones; roughly 88% of them were found once. The ten most abundant clones make up around 2% of the sample.

On this clone itself: Its specific antigen is unknown. Per-base quality was not reported, and no clone a single base away is much larger than it.

In the prospective study, participants were roughly 18 to 100 years old, resided in about two dozen geographic areas of the United States, and were enrolled through a virtual design. In the prospective study, participants were assigned to cohorts based on the clinical history participants reported in a screening survey and a study questionnaire. In the prospective study, whole blood, serum and a nasopharyngeal or oropharyngeal swab were collected from each participant by mobile phlebotomists. Participants in the prospective study had the option to provide additional blood draws and questionnaires over a 2-month period. Before DNA extraction, prospective study blood samples were shipped either frozen or at room temperature. Specimen: PBMCs or T cells enriched from blood (not recorded which). This clonotype was obtained from a woman aged 40 to 55 with acute COVID-19.

The nucleotides are TGCGCCAGCAGCCAAAAGCTTACCCGGACGGGGAGCTCCTACGAGCAGTACTTC. The resulting protein is CASSQKLTRTGSSYEQYF. The chain is assembled from TRBV4-1 and TRBJ2-7; possibly the D gene is TRBD2, per 5 matching bases. CDR1 MGHRA and CDR2 YSYEKL were looked up in the germline V gene. V loses 2 bases of germline sequence and J loses 0 bases, and the interval between the two ends is 20 bases. The CDR3 covers 18 residues, taking in both the cysteine and the phenylalanine. The entry retains the CDR3 DNA only, 54 bases that are in frame from base 1.